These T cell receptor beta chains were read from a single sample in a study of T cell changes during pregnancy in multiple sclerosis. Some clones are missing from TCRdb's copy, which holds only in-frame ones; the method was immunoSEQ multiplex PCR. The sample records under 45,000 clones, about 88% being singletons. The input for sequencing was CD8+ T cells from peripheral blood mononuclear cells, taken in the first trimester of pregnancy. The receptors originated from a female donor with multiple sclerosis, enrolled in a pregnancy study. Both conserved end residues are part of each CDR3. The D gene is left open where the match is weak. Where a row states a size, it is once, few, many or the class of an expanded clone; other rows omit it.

CDR3aa: CASSQLLETQYF; d_gene: .; v_gene: TRBV7-9; len: 12; j_gene: TRBJ2-5; abundance: once
CDR3aa: CASSQDGEGYEQYF; d_gene: TRBD2; v_gene: TRBV4-3; len: 14; j_gene: TRBJ2-7; abundance: .
CDR3aa: CAATTGLNTEAFF; d_gene: TRBD1; v_gene: TRBV10-3; len: 13; j_gene: TRBJ1-1; abundance: .
CDR3aa: CASSIHRGSTEAFF; d_gene: TRBD1; v_gene: TRBV7-2; len: 14; j_gene: TRBJ1-1; abundance: .
CDR3aa: CASSSAVRSLYEQYF; d_gene: .; v_gene: TRBV18; len: 15; j_gene: TRBJ2-7; abundance: .
CDR3aa: CAWSPRDTYTYEQYF; d_gene: .; v_gene: TRBV30; len: 15; j_gene: TRBJ2-7; abundance: once
CDR3aa: CASSVSSGGAPYEQYF; d_gene: TRBD2; v_gene: TRBV9; len: 16; j_gene: TRBJ2-7; abundance: .
CDR3aa: CASSVGGGSEAFF; d_gene: .; v_gene: TRBV9; len: 13; j_gene: TRBJ1-1; abundance: .
CDR3aa: CASQVGGEVYEQYF; d_gene: TRBD2; v_gene: TRBV5-1; len: 14; j_gene: TRBJ2-7; abundance: .
CDR3aa: CASSQDPGTSGGPSSYNEQFF; d_gene: TRBD2; v_gene: TRBV4-3; len: 21; j_gene: TRBJ2-1; abundance: .
CDR3aa: CASSGGTGGQPQHF; d_gene: TRBD1; v_gene: TRBV7-6; len: 14; j_gene: TRBJ1-5; abundance: .
CDR3aa: CSVEGRQAAYGYTF; d_gene: .; v_gene: TRBV29-1; len: 14; j_gene: TRBJ1-2; abundance: .
CDR3aa: CATLWGELQPQHF; d_gene: .; v_gene: TRBV10-1; len: 13; j_gene: TRBJ1-5; abundance: few
CDR3aa: CASSLGSGNEQYF; d_gene: .; v_gene: TRBV11-2; len: 13; j_gene: TRBJ2-7; abundance: .
CDR3aa: CASSEAPGLETQYF; d_gene: .; v_gene: TRBV6-1; len: 14; j_gene: TRBJ2-5; abundance: .
CDR3aa: CASSPGQGASYNEQFF; d_gene: TRBD1; v_gene: TRBV6-6; len: 16; j_gene: TRBJ2-1; abundance: .
CDR3aa: CASSLVGGNEQFF; d_gene: .; v_gene: TRBV5-6; len: 13; j_gene: TRBJ2-1; abundance: .
CDR3aa: CASSYPSDGYGYTF; d_gene: .; v_gene: TRBV6-6; len: 14; j_gene: TRBJ1-2; abundance: .
CDR3aa: CASSGGTSGTNEQFF; d_gene: TRBD2; v_gene: TRBV2; len: 15; j_gene: TRBJ2-1; abundance: .
CDR3aa: CASSLEANPGGYTF; d_gene: .; v_gene: TRBV5-4; len: 14; j_gene: TRBJ1-2; abundance: .
CDR3aa: CASSVVKGEQFF; d_gene: .; v_gene: TRBV9; len: 12; j_gene: TRBJ2-1; abundance: .
CDR3aa: CASSGPGLGISYEQYF; d_gene: TRBD2; v_gene: TRBV13; len: 16; j_gene: TRBJ2-7; abundance: once
CDR3aa: CATSRDGQPYGYTF; d_gene: .; v_gene: TRBV15; len: 14; j_gene: TRBJ1-2; abundance: .
CDR3aa: CASSQGTGLYEQYF; d_gene: TRBD1; v_gene: TRBV4-1; len: 14; j_gene: TRBJ2-7; abundance: .
CDR3aa: CASSPYSGGRSYEQYF; d_gene: TRBD2; v_gene: TRBV11-2; len: 16; j_gene: TRBJ2-7; abundance: .
CDR3aa: CASISIEETQYF; d_gene: .; v_gene: TRBV6-5; len: 12; j_gene: TRBJ2-5; abundance: .
CDR3aa: CASSLAAGNTEAFF; d_gene: .; v_gene: TRBV7-9; len: 14; j_gene: TRBJ1-1; abundance: .
CDR3aa: CASSFLFRGADGYTF; d_gene: .; v_gene: TRBV7-9; len: 15; j_gene: TRBJ1-2; abundance: few
CDR3aa: CASSVGGPPNYGYTF; d_gene: .; v_gene: TRBV27; len: 15; j_gene: TRBJ1-2; abundance: .
CDR3aa: CASSVGGRSNEQFF; d_gene: .; v_gene: TRBV9; len: 14; j_gene: TRBJ2-1; abundance: .
CDR3aa: CASSPTSGGYNEQFF; d_gene: TRBD2; v_gene: TRBV6-1; len: 15; j_gene: TRBJ2-1; abundance: .
CDR3aa: CASSPAAGSSYEQYF; d_gene: .; v_gene: TRBV7-3; len: 15; j_gene: TRBJ2-7; abundance: .
CDR3aa: CATSRTRGGLNYGYTF; d_gene: .; v_gene: TRBV15; len: 16; j_gene: TRBJ1-2; abundance: .
CDR3aa: CAGETGETQYF; d_gene: TRBD1; v_gene: TRBV6-1; len: 11; j_gene: TRBJ2-5; abundance: .
CDR3aa: CASSQDGAGWYGYTF; d_gene: .; v_gene: TRBV4-3; len: 15; j_gene: TRBJ1-2; abundance: .
CDR3aa: CASSGTGLAPLHF; d_gene: .; v_gene: TRBV7-9; len: 13; j_gene: TRBJ1-6; abundance: .
CDR3aa: CASSSGQGASEAFF; d_gene: TRBD1; v_gene: TRBV5-8; len: 14; j_gene: TRBJ1-1; abundance: .
CDR3aa: CASSYRVDEQFF; d_gene: .; v_gene: TRBV6-6; len: 12; j_gene: TRBJ2-1; abundance: .
CDR3aa: CASSIGGGLGTEAFF; d_gene: .; v_gene: TRBV11-2; len: 15; j_gene: TRBJ1-1; abundance: .
CDR3aa: CASSLVPLPSSYGANVLTF; d_gene: .; v_gene: TRBV7-2; len: 19; j_gene: TRBJ2-6; abundance: once
CDR3aa: CASSYQDEQYF; d_gene: .; v_gene: TRBV6-6; len: 11; j_gene: TRBJ2-7; abundance: .
CDR3aa: CASSLAREGTDTQYF; d_gene: TRBD2; v_gene: TRBV5-5; len: 15; j_gene: TRBJ2-3; abundance: .
CDR3aa: CASSRRLAGKNTGELFF; d_gene: TRBD2; v_gene: TRBV7-9; len: 17; j_gene: TRBJ2-2; abundance: .
CDR3aa: CASSSRGQGVGNTIYF; d_gene: TRBD1; v_gene: TRBV13; len: 16; j_gene: TRBJ1-3; abundance: .